This T cell receptor (beta chain) is drawn from a study of blood T cell repertoires in COVID-19. Overall study context: COVID-19 samples collected from the United States, Italy and Spain covered acute and convalescent phases.

The CDR3 is 13 amino acids. Trimming shortened V by 3 bases and J by 8 bases, and 13 bases separated the two germline ends. Enrolment of Seattle patients took place during active infection, and they were followed longitudinally. Profiling relied on immunoSEQ multiplex PCR, and the TCRdb table lists in-frame clones only, not all of them. The sample shows a few hundred thousand clones, over 80% of them seen only once. This clone was observed once. The J gene is TRBJ1-2, the V gene TRBV12-3 or TRBV12-4; a possible D gene is TRBD1 (6 bases). This clonotype was obtained from a woman aged 70-85 years with COVID-19, enrolled during active disease. The sequenced material came from peripheral blood. The CDR3 region has the DNA TGTGCCAGCAGTTTCGGCAGGGGTCGCGGCTACACCTTC. The encoded protein is CASSFGRGRGYTF.